This T cell receptor (beta chain) was sequenced in a study of shared clonotypes between healthy human individuals. At the level of the study: Researchers assigned three CD4 naive, three CD4 memory, two CD8 naive and one CD8 memory plate to each donor.

The data were produced by immunoSEQ multiplex PCR, yet TCRdb's version contains in-frame clones alone and is incomplete. This sample has 2.3 million or so clones, with 85% to 95% found just once. Trimming left V 3 bases short and J 2 bases short, with 14 bases between. The CDR3 spans 15 residues. The germline V gene encodes CDR1 SGHDN and CDR2 FVKESK. The sequence came from a man aged 18 to 35 in good health. Some clones in this sample may be carry-over from other donors' samples. Sequencing was performed on naive CD4+ T cells from PBMCs. Subset meaning: CD45RA+ positively selected. The rearrangement links TRBV14 to TRBJ2-7; the D gene is possibly TRBD2 (6 bases). The DNA for the CDR3 is TGTGCCAGCAGCCATATTGCGGGGCGAACCTACGAGCAGTACTTC. Its protein product is CASSHIAGRTYEQYF.